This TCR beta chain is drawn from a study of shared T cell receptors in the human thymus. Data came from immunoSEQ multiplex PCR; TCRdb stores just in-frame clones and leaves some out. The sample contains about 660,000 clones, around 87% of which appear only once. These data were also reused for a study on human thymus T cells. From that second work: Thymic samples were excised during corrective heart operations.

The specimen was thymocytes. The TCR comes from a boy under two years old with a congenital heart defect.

Here the CDR3 DNA reads TGTGCCAGCAGTACTGCAGGGCGCACTGAAGCTTTCTTT. As protein: CASSTAGRTEAFF. The chain carries TRBV27 and TRBJ1-1; a weak D match, TRBD1 (5 bases). The ends were cut back, 5 bases at V and 4 bases at J, with 11 bases in the middle. Germline CDR1 is MNHEY and CDR2 is SMNVEV (reference sequence). This CDR3 is 13 amino acids long.